The rows below give T cell receptor beta chains drawn from one sample of a study of shared clonotypes between healthy human individuals. TCRdb's copy holds only in-frame clones and misses some; the assay was immunoSEQ multiplex PCR. The profile shows about 2,200,000 clones, 85% to 95% of them singletons. Input material: naive CD8+ T cells from PBMCs. These receptors were obtained from a man aged 18 to 29 in good health. Some clones in this sample may be carry-over from other donors' samples. CDR3s include the opening cysteine and the closing phenylalanine or tryptophan. Each record gives: D gene, clone size, J gene, V gene, CDR3 protein, CDR3 DNA. A D gene is named only where the DNA matches it firmly. Not all rows give a size; the values are once, few, many and, for expanded clones, a class.

NA	NA	TRBJ1-1	TRBV11-1	CASSLGALREGAFF	TGTGCCAGCAGCTTAGGAGCCCTCAGGGAAGGAGCTTTCTTT
TRBD2	NA	TRBJ2-7	TRBV5-1	CASSLGASGEYEQYF	TGCGCCAGCAGCTTAGGGGCTAGCGGAGAGTACGAGCAGTACTTC
NA	NA	TRBJ2-2	TRBV9	CASSSRQLNTGELFF	TGTGCCAGCAGCTCGAGACAGCTTAACACCGGGGAGCTGTTTTTT
NA	NA	TRBJ1-1	TRBV2	CASSPGTEAFF	TGTGCCTCAAGCCCGGGCACTGAAGCTTTCTTT
NA	NA	TRBJ2-1	TRBV19	CASSIDGGYYNEQFF	TGTGCCAGTAGTATAGATGGCGGCTATTACAATGAGCAGTTCTTC
NA	NA	TRBJ2-1	TRBV11-3	CANPGLAVDEQFF	TGTGCCAACCCGGGACTTGCGGTAGATGAGCAGTTCTTC
NA	NA	TRBJ1-4	TRBV9	CASSGGRASDDEKLFF	TGTGCCAGCAGCGGAGGGAGGGCTTCAGACGATGAAAAACTGTTTTTT
TRBD2	NA	TRBJ2-3	TRBV7-9	CASSQLAGVPDTQYF	TGTGCCAGCAGCCAACTAGCGGGAGTACCCGATACGCAGTATTTT
NA	NA	TRBJ2-3	TRBV28	CASSLIVLTAYPDTQYF	TGTGCCAGCAGTTTGATAGTCCTAACAGCCTATCCAGATACGCAGTATTTT
TRBD1	NA	TRBJ2-7	TRBV27	CASSFDRGHLLRSEQYF	TGTGCCAGCAGTTTTGACAGGGGTCACCTCTTGAGGAGTGAGCAGTACTTC
NA	NA	TRBJ2-5	TRBV14	CASSQRLETEETQYF	TGTGCCAGCAGCCAAAGACTAGAGACTGAAGAGACCCAGTACTTC
TRBD2	NA	TRBJ2-7	TRBV6-1	CASSELPRTSGLSYEQYF	TGTGCCAGCAGTGAACTACCCCGGACTAGCGGGCTCTCCTACGAGCAGTACTTC
TRBD1	NA	TRBJ2-7	TRBV7-9	CASSLAQGVSYEQYF	TGTGCCAGCAGCTTAGCACAGGGGGTCTCCTACGAGCAGTACTTC
TRBD1	NA	TRBJ2-5	TRBV5-6	CASSLGQGRETQYF	TGTGCCAGCAGCTTGGGACAGGGAAGAGAGACCCAGTACTTC
NA	NA	TRBJ1-4	TRBV7-9	CASSLVVGATNEKLFF	TGTGCCAGCAGCTTAGTCGTCGGTGCAACTAATGAAAAACTGTTTTTT
NA	NA	TRBJ2-2	TRBV19	CASNSQNPNTGELFF	TGTGCCAGTAATTCACAGAACCCGAACACCGGGGAGCTGTTTTTT
NA	NA	TRBJ2-3	TRBV4-1	CASSQTQASLGTQYF	TGCGCCAGCAGCCAAACCCAAGCTAGCCTGGGGACGCAGTATTTT
NA	NA	TRBJ2-7	TRBV6-6	CASSYGGSYEQYF	TGTGCCAGCAGTTACGGCGGCTCCTACGAGCAGTACTTC
TRBD1	NA	TRBJ2-1	TRBV5-6	CASSLRTGLWNEQFF	TGTGCCAGCAGCCTAAGGACAGGGCTCTGGAATGAGCAGTTCTTC
NA	NA	TRBJ2-7	TRBV30	CAWSVGVSYEQYF	TGTGCCTGGAGTGTGGGGGTCTCCTACGAGCAGTACTTC
NA	NA	TRBJ1-2	TRBV18	CASSPRIGVNYGYTF	TGTGCCAGCTCACCCCGGATCGGTGTTAACTATGGCTACACCTTC
NA	NA	TRBJ2-7	TRBV5-6	CASSLGRSSYEQYF	TGTGCCAGCAGCTTGGGACGGTCCTCCTACGAGCAGTACTTC
NA	NA	TRBJ2-7	TRBV28	CASSIQGAYEQYF	TGTGCCAGCAGTATACAGGGTGCATACGAGCAGTACTTC
NA	NA	TRBJ1-1	TRBV27	CASSPYARDTEAFF	TGTGCCAGCAGTCCATACGCCAGGGACACTGAAGCTTTCTTT
NA	NA	TRBJ2-2	TRBV9	CASSVSSGPGELFF	TGTGCCAGCAGCGTAAGCTCAGGCCCCGGGGAGCTGTTTTTT
TRBD1	NA	TRBJ2-7	TRBV10-3	CATNPGQGNEQYF	TGTGCCACAAACCCGGGACAGGGCAACGAGCAGTACTTC
TRBD1	NA	TRBJ1-1	TRBV7-9	CASSPTGGMAEAFF	TGTGCCAGCAGCCCGACAGGGGGGATGGCTGAAGCTTTCTTT
TRBD1	NA	TRBJ1-5	TRBV6-5	CASSYSGGHQPQHF	TGTGCCAGCAGTTACTCAGGGGGCCATCAGCCCCAGCATTTT
TRBD1	once	TRBJ2-7	TRBV11-2	CASSLDIPRGRVTHEQYF	TGTGCCAGCAGCTTAGATATCCCCAGGGGGCGCGTCACCCACGAGCAGTACTTC
TRBD1	NA	TRBJ2-3	TRBV4-1	CASSQRGQSTDTQYF	TGCGCCAGCAGCCAGAGGGGACAGTCCACAGATACGCAGTATTTT
NA	NA	TRBJ1-4	TRBV7-9	CASSPYRAANEKLFF	TGTGCCAGCAGCCCATACAGGGCGGCTAATGAAAAACTGTTTTTT
NA	NA	TRBJ2-7	TRBV28	CASSLKTYEQYF	TGTGCCAGCAGTTTAAAGACCTACGAGCAGTACTTC
NA	NA	TRBJ1-1	TRBV13	CASSLDRGEAFF	TGTGCCAGCAGCTTAGACAGAGGTGAAGCTTTCTTT
NA	NA	TRBJ2-3	TRBV7-9	CASSLGWDTQYF	TGTGCCAGCAGCTTAGGGTGGGATACGCAGTATTTT
NA	NA	TRBJ2-7	TRBV7-9	CASTPGRFYEQYF	TGTGCCAGCACCCCCGGGAGATTTTACGAGCAGTACTTC
NA	NA	TRBJ2-7	TRBV27	CASSFVLPNYEQYF	TGTGCCAGCAGTTTCGTATTGCCTAACTACGAGCAGTACTTC
NA	NA	TRBJ1-2	TRBV28	CASSFHSAGYTF	TGTGCCAGCAGTTTCCACAGCGCGGGCTACACCTTC
NA	NA	TRBJ2-7	TRBV11-2	CASSLMAGAYEQYF	TGTGCCAGCAGCTTAATGGCAGGGGCCTACGAGCAGTACTTC
TRBD2	NA	TRBJ2-5	TRBV5-5	CASSFRTSGSFGTETQYF	TGTGCCAGCAGCTTTAGGACTAGCGGGAGTTTCGGGACAGAGACCCAGTACTTC
NA	NA	TRBJ2-1	TRBV27	CASSFRAYNEQFF	TGTGCCAGCAGTTTCCGAGCCTACAATGAGCAGTTCTTC
NA	NA	TRBJ2-1	TRBV19	CASLDLGEQFF	TGTGCCAGTCTGGACCTCGGAGAGCAGTTCTTC
TRBD1	once	TRBJ2-7	TRBV2	CASRTGTGGDEQYF	TGTGCCAGCCGTACCGGGACAGGGGGTGACGAGCAGTACTTC
NA	NA	TRBJ2-1	TRBV4-3	CASSQDRRLNEQFF	TGCGCCAGCAGCCAAGACCGGAGGCTCAATGAGCAGTTCTTC
NA	NA	TRBJ2-5	TRBV6-6	CASSSQYETQYF	TGTGCCAGCAGCTCCCAGTATGAGACCCAGTACTTC
NA	NA	TRBJ2-7	TRBV28	CASRAGTLTYEQYF	TGTGCCAGCAGGGCCGGGACTCTCACCTACGAGCAGTACTTC
TRBD2	NA	TRBJ2-1	TRBV5-1	CASSWARLAGEGEQFF	TGCGCCAGCAGCTGGGCCAGACTAGCGGGAGAGGGTGAGCAGTTCTTC
NA	NA	TRBJ2-7	TRBV30	CAWATGQVSYEQYF	TGTGCCTGGGCGACTGGGCAGGTCTCCTACGAGCAGTACTTC
NA	NA	TRBJ2-3	TRBV7-8	CASSLRDSGITDTQYF	TGTGCCAGCAGCTTGAGGGACAGCGGGATCACAGATACGCAGTATTTT
NA	NA	TRBJ1-3	TRBV9	CASSPSGGSGNTIYF	TGTGCCAGCAGCCCCTCCGGTGGCTCTGGAAACACCATATATTTT
NA	NA	TRBJ1-5	TRBV2	CASSDVFNQPQHF	TGTGCCAGCAGTGATGTCTTCAATCAGCCCCAGCATTTT
TRBD2	NA	TRBJ2-7	TRBV7-2	CASSFSLAGGGEQYF	TGTGCCAGCAGCTTCTCCCTAGCGGGAGGTGGCGAGCAGTACTTC
NA	NA	TRBJ2-7	TRBV15	CATSVSRTPPYEQYF	TGTGCCACCAGCGTTAGTCGGACACCTCCCTACGAGCAGTACTTC
NA	NA	TRBJ2-7	TRBV11-1	CASSLGGVGEQYF	TGTGCCAGCAGCCTGGGTGGGGTCGGCGAGCAGTACTTC
NA	NA	TRBJ1-4	TRBV29-1	CSGRATNEKLVF	TGCAGCGGCAGAGCAACTAATGAAAAACTGGTTTTT
NA	NA	TRBJ2-2	TRBV30	CAWSLGGPGELFF	TGTGCCTGGAGTCTTGGCGGCCCCGGGGAGCTGTTTTTT
NA	NA	TRBJ2-7	TRBV28	CASSLGTLLEQYF	TGTGCCAGCAGTTTGGGGACCCTACTCGAGCAGTACTTC